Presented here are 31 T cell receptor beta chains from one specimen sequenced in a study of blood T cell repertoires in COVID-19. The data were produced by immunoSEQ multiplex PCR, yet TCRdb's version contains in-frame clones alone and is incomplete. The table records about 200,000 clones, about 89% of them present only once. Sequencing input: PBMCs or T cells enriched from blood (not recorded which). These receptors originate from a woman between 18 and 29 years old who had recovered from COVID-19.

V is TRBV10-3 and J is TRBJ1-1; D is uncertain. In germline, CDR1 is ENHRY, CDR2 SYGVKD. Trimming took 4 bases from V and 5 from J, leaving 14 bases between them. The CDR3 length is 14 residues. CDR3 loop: CAISVAGGRTEAFF. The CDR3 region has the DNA TGTGCCATCAGTGTTGCAGGAGGTAGGACTGAAGCTTTCTTT.

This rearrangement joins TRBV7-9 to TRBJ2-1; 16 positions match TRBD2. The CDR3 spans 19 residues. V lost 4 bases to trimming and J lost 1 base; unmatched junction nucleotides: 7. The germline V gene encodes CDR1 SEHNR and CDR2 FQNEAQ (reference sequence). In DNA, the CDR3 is TGTGCCAGCAGCTCCACGAAGGGACTAGCGGGGGGGTCCTACAATGAGCAGTTCTTC. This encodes CASSSTKGLAGGSYNEQFF. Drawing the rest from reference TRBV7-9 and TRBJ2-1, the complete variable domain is DTGVSQNPRHKITKRGQNVTFRCDPISEHNRLYWYRQTLGQGPEFLTYFQNEAQLEKSRLLSDRFSAERPKGSFSTLEIQRTEQGDSAMYLCASSSTKGLAGGSYNEQFFGPGTRLTVL.

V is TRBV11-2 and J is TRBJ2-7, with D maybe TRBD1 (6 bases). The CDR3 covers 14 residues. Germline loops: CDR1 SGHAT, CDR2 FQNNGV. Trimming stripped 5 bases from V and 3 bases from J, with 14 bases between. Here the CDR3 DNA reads TGTGCCAGCAGCCTCGGACAGACCCTCTACGAGCAGTACTTC. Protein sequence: CASSLGQTLYEQYF.

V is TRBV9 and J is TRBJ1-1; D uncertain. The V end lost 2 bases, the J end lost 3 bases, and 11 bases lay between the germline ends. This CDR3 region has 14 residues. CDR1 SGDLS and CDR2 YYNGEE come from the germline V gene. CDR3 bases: TGTGCCAGCAGCGTTCGAATTAGAGACACTGAAGCTTTCTTT. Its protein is CASSVRIRDTEAFF.

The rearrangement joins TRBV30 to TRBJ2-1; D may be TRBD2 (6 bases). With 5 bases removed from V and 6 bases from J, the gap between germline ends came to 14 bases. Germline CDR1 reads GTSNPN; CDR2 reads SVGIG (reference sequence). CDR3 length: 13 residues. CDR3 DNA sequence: TGTGCCTGGGGAGGGACTCAGCGCAATGAGCAGTTCTTC. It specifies CAWGGTQRNEQFF.

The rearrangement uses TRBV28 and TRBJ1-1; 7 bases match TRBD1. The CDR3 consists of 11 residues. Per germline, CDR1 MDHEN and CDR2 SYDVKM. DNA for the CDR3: TGTGCGGTACAGGGGACCACTGAAGCTTTCTTT. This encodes CAVQGTTEAFF.

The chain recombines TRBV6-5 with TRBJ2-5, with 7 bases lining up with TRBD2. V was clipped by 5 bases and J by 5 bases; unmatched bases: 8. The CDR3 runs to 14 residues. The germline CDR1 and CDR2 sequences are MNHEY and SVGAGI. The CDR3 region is CASSPLSRGETQYF. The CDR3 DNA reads TGTGCCAGCAGTCCGCTATCGCGGGGGGAGACCCAGTACTTC.

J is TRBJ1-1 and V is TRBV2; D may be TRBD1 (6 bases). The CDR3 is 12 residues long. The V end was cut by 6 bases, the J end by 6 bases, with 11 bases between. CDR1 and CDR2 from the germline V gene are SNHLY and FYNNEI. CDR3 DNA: TGTGCCAGCAGACCAGGGGTTTCTGAAGCTTTCTTT. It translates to CASRPGVSEAFF.

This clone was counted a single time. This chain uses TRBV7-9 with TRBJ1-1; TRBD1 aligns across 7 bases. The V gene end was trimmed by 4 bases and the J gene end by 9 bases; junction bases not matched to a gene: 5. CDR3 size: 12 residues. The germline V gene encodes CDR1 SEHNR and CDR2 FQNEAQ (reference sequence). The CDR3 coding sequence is TGTGCCAGCAGCTCAGAGGACAGGCAAGCTTTCTTT. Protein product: CASSSEDRQAFF.

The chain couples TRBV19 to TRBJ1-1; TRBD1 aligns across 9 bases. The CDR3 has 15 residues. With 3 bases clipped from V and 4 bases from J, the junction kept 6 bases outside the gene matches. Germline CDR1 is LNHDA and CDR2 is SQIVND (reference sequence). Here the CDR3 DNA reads TGTGCCAGTAGTATCCCGGGACAGGGAGCCACTGAAGCTTTCTTT. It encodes CASSIPGQGATEAFF.

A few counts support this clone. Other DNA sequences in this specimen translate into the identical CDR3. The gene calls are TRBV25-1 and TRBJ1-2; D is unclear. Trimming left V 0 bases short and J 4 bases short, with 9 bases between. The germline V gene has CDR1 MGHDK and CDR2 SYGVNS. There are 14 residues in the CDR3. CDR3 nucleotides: TGTGCCAGCAGTGAATATCGGGGTAGCTATGGCTACACCTTC. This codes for CASSEYRGSYGYTF.

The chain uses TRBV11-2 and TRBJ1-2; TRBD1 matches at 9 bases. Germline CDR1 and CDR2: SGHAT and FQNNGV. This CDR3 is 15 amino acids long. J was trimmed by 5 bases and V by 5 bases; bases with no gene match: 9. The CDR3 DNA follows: TGTGCCAGCAGCCCCCTGACAGGGGGAGGGTATGGCTACACCTTC. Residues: CASSPLTGGGYGYTF.

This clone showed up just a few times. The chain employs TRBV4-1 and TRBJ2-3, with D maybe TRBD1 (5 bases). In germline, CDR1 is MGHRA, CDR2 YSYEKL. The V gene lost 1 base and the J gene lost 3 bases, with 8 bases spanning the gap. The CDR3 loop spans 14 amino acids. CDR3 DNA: TGCGCCAGCAGCCAAGCCAGGGCGACAGATACGCAGTATTTT. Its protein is CASSQARATDTQYF.

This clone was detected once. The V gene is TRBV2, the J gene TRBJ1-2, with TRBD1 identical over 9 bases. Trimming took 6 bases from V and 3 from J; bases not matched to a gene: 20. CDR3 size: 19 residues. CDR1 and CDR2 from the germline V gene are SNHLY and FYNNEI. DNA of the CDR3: TGTGCCAGCAGCGAATCGTCTTGGCTTTTGGGGACAGGGCACTATGGCTACACCTTC. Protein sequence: CASSESSWLLGTGHYGYTF.

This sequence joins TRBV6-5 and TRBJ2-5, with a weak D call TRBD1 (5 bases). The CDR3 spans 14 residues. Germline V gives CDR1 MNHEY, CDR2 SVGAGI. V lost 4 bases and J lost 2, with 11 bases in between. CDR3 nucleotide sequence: TGTGCCAGCAGTTCCCGGGCAGGGCAAGAGACCCAGTACTTC. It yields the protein CASSSRAGQETQYF.

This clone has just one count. The chain's CDR3 is CASSPTGDGNYGYTF. The CDR3 bases are TGTGCCAGCAGCCCTACGGGTGATGGGAACTATGGCTACACCTTC. This sequence joins TRBV9 and TRBJ1-2, with D unclear. This CDR3 spans 15 amino acids. CDR1 SGDLS and CDR2 YYNGEE come from the germline V gene. V lost 4 bases and J lost 2, with 15 bases in between.

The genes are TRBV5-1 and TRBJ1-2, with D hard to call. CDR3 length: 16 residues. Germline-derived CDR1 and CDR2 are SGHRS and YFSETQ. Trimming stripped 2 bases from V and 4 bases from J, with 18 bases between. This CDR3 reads CASSLSFEGASYGYTF. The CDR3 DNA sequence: TGCGCCAGCAGCTTAAGTTTTGAGGGCGCGAGCTATGGCTACACCTTC.

CDR3 residues: CASSLDKETQYF. The CDR3 DNA is TGCGCCAGCAGCTTGGACAAAGAGACCCAGTACTTC. J is TRBJ2-5 and V is TRBV5-1; D not certain. This CDR3 is 12 amino acids long. V was trimmed by 0 bases and J by 3 bases, leaving 3 bases between them. Germline CDR1 is SGHRS and CDR2 is YFSETQ.

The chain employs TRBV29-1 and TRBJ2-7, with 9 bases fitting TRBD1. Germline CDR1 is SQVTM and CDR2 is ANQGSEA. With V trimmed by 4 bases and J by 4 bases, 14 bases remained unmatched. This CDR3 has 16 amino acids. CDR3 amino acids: CSVVSDGQGLFYEQYF. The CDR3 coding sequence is TGCAGCGTTGTTTCCGACGGACAGGGGTTGTTTTACGAGCAGTACTTC.

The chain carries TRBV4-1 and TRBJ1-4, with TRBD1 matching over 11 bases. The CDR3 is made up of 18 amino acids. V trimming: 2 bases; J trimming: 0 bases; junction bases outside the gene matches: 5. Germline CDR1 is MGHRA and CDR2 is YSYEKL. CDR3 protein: CASSQSVGQGATNEKLFF. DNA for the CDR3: TGCGCCAGCAGCCAAAGCGTGGGACAGGGGGCAACTAATGAAAAACTGTTTTTT.

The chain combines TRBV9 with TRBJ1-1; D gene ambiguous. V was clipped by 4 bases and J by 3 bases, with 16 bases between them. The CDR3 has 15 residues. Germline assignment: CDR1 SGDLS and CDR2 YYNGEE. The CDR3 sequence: CASSPRQETYTEAFF. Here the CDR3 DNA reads TGTGCCAGCAGCCCTCGACAAGAAACGTACACTGAAGCTTTCTTT.

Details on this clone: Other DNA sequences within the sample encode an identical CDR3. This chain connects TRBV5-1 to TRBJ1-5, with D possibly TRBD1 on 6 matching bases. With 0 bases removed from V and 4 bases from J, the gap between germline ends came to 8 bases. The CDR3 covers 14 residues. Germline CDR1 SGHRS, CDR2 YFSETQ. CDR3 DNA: TGCGCCAGCAGCTTGGGAGGACAGAATCAGCCCCAGCATTTT. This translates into CASSLGGQNQPQHF.

CDR3 DNA: TGTGCCAGCAGTTTTCGGGGGTCAGATACGCAGTATTTT. The encoded protein is CASSFRGSDTQYF. The genes are TRBV27 and TRBJ2-3, with D possibly TRBD2 on 6 matching bases. Germline V gives CDR1 MNHEY, CDR2 SMNVEV (reference sequence). This CDR3 region has 13 residues. The V and J ends lost 3 bases and 4 bases respectively, with 8 bases between them.

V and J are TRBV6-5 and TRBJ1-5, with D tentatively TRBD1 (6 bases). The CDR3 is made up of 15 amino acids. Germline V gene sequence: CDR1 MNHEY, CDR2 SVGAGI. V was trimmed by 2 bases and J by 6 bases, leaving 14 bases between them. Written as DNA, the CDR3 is TGTGCCAGCAGTTACAGTGCAGGGGCGGCTCAGCCCCAGCATTTT. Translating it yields CASSYSAGAAQPQHF.

Written as DNA, the CDR3 is TGTGCCAGCAGTTACTCAGACAGGGAAGATGGAAACACCATATATTTT. This translates into CASSYSDREDGNTIYF. The rearrangement uses TRBV6-5 and TRBJ1-3, with 7 bases matching TRBD1. With 0 bases clipped from V and 3 bases from J, the junction kept 5 bases outside the gene matches. CDR1 is MNHEY and CDR2 is SVGAGI in the germline V gene. This CDR3 contains 16 residues.

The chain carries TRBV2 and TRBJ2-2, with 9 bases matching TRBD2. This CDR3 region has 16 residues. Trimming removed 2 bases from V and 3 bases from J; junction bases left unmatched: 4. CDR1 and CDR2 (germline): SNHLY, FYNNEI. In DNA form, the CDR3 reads TGTGCCAGCAGTGAATCCAGCGGGGGGTACACCGGGGAGCTGTTTTTT. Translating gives CASSESSGGYTGELFF.

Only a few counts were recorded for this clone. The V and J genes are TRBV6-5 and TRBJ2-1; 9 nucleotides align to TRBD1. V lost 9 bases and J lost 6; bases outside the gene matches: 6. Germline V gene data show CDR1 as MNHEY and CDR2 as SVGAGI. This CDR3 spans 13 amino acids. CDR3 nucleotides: TGTGCCAGTACCGGGACAGGGAGCAATGAGCAGTTCTTC. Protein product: CASTGTGSNEQFF.

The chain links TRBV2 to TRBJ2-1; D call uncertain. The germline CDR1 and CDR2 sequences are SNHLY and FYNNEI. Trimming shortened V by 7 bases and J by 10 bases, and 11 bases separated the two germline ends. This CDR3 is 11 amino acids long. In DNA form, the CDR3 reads TGTGCCAGCAATTTCGATGCGGAGCAGTTCTTC. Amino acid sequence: CASNFDAEQFF.

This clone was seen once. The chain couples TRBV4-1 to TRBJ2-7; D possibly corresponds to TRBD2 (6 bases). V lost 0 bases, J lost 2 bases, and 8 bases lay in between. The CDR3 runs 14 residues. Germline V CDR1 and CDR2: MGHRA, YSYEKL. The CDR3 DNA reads TGCGCCAGCAGCCAAGACCGGGAGACCTACGAGCAGTACTTC. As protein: CASSQDRETYEQYF.

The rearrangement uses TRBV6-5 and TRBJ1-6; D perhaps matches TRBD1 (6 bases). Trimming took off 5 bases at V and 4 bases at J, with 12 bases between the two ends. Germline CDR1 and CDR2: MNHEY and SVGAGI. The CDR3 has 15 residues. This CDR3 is CASSPRTAYNSPLHF. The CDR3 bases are TGTGCCAGCAGTCCCCGGACAGCTTATAATTCACCCCTCCACTTT.

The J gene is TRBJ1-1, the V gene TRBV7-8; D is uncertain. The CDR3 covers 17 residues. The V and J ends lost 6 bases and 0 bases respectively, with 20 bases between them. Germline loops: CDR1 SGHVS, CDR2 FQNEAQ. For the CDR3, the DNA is TGTGCCAGCAGTCACACTACGGAGTACAACATGAACACTGAAGCTTTCTTT. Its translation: CASSHTTEYNMNTEAFF.